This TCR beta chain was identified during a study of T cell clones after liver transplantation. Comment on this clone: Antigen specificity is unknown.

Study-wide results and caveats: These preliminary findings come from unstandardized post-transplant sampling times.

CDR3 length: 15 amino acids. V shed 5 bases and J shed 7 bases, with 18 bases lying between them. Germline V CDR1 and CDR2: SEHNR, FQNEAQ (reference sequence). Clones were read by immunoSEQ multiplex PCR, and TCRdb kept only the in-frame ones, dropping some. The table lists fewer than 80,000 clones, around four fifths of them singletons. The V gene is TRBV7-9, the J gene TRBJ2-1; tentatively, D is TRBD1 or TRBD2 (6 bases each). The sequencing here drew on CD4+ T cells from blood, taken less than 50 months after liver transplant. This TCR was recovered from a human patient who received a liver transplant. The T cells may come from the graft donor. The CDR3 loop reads CASSISRGVVNEQFF. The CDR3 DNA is TGTGCCAGCAGCATTAGTAGGGGGGTCGTTAATGAGCAGTTCTTC.